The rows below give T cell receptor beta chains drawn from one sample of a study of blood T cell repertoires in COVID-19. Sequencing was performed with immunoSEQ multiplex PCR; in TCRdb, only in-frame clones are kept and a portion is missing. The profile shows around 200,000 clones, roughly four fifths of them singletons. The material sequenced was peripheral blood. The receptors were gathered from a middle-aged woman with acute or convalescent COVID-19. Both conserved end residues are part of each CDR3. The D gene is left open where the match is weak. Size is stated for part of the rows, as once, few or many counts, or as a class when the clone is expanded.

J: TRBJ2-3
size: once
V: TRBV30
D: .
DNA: TGTGCCTCCGGAGGGACGGCAAGGGGAGATACGCAGTATTTT
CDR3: CASGGTARGDTQYF

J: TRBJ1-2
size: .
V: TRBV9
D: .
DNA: TGTGCCAGCAGCGTAGTCCCCGGGTGGGGAGGTGGCTACACCTTC
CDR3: CASSVVPGWGGGYTF

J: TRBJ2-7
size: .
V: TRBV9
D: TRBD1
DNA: TGTGCCAGCAGCCAAACTACAGGGGGATACGAGCAGTACTTC
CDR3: CASSQTTGGYEQYF

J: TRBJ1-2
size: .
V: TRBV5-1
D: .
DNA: TGCGCCAGCAGCTTGGGACAGCAATTCACCCATTATGGCTACACCTTC
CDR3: CASSLGQQFTHYGYTF

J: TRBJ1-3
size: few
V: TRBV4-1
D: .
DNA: TGCGCCAGCAGCAAGGGAGGATTCCCCCAATTTGGAAACACCATATATTTT
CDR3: CASSKGGFPQFGNTIYF

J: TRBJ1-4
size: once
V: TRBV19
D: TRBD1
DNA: TGTGCCAGCTCTCGTGGGACAGCTAATGAAAAACTGTTTTTT
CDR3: CASSRGTANEKLFF

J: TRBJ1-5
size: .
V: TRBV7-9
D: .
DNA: TGTGCCAGCAGCTTAGCAGGGGATCAGCCCCAGCATTTT
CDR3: CASSLAGDQPQHF

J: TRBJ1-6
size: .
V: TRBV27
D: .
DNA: TGTGCCAGCAGTCTTATCCGTGATTCACCCCTCCACTTT
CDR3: CASSLIRDSPLHF

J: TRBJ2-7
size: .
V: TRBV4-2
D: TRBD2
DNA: TGTGCCAGCAGCCAAGGGGAGGGCGGCTACGAGCAGTACTTC
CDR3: CASSQGEGGYEQYF

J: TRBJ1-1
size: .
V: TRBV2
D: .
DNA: TGTGCCAGCAGTGACATAGGGGCAGCTATTGAAGCTTTCTTT
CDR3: CASSDIGAAIEAFF

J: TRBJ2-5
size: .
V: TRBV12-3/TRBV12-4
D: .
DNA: TGTGCCAGCAGTAATGCGGGTCAAGAGACCCAGTACTTC
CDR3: CASSNAGQETQYF

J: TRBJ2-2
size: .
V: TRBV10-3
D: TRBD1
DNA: TGTGCCATCAGTGAGTCGGTGCAGGGGGCAGACACCGGGGAGCTGTTTTTT
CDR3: CAISESVQGADTGELFF

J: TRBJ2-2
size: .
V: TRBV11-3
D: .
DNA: TGTGCCAGCAGCTTAGGGTCCCAGGCCGGGGAGCTGTTTTTT
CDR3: CASSLGSQAGELFF

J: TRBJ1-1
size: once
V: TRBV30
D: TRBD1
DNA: TGTGCCTGGAAACACCGGGACAGGGCTCGAAAAACTGAAGCTTTCTTT
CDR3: CAWKHRDRARKTEAFF

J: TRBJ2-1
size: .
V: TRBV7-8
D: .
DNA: TGTGCCAGCAGCCCCCGCCGGGACTCCTACTACAATGAGCAGTTCTTC
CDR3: CASSPRRDSYYNEQFF

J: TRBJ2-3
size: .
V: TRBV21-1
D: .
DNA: TGTGCCAGCCGTGGTAGAAGGGGCCTCACAGATACGCAGTATTTT
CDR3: CASRGRRGLTDTQYF

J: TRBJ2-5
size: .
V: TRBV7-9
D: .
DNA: TGTGCCAGCGCCGCGAAAGGGGCCCAGGAGACCCAGTACTTC
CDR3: CASAAKGAQETQYF

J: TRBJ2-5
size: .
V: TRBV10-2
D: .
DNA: TGCGCCAGCAGCCCCTCTTCAACCGGGGAGACCCAGTACTTC
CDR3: CASSPSSTGETQYF

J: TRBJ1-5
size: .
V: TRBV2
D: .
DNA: TGTGCCAGCAGTGTTAGGGGGAGCAATCAGCCCCAGCATTTT
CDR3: CASSVRGSNQPQHF

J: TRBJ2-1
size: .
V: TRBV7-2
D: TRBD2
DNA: TGTGCCAGCAGCTTAGTGGGCGGGAGCGATGAGCAGTTCTTC
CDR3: CASSLVGGSDEQFF

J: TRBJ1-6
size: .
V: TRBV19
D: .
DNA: TGTGCCAGTAGTCCGCGGACAGTCCTGGATAATTCACCCCTCCACTTT
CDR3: CASSPRTVLDNSPLHF

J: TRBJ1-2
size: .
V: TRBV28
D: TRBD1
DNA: TGTGCCAGCAGGTCCGCCGGGACAGGGGGCGGCTACACCTTC
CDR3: CASRSAGTGGGYTF

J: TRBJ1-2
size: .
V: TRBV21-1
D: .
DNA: TGTGCCAGCAGCGCGCCGGGACAGGGTGCGTGGGGCTACACCTTC
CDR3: CASSAPGQGAWGYTF

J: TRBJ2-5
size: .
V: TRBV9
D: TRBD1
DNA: TGTGCCAGCAGCGTAGAGGGACAGGGCATAGAGACCCAGTACTTC
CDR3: CASSVEGQGIETQYF

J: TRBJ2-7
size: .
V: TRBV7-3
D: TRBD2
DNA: TGTGCCAGCAGCCCACGGGGGGGGTCCTACGAGCAGTACTTC
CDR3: CASSPRGGSYEQYF

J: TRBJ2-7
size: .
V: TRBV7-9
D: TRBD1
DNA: TGTGCCAGCAGCTTGGACAGGGCCTACGAGCAGTACTTC
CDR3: CASSLDRAYEQYF

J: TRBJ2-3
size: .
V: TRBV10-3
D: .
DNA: TGTGCCATCAGTGTAAAAGGAGGCGCAGATACGCAGTATTTT
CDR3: CAISVKGGADTQYF

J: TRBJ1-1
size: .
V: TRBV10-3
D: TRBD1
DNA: TGTGCCATCAGTTACACAGGGGTTTGGGGTGAAGCTTTCTTT
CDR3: CAISYTGVWGEAFF

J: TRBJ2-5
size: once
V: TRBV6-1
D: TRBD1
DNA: TGTGCCAGCAGCTACCCGGACAGGGGGGTAGAGACCCAGTACTTC
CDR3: CASSYPDRGVETQYF

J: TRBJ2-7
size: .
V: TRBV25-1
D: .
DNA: TGTGCCAGCAGTTTGGACAGCTACGAGCAGTACTTC
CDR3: CASSLDSYEQYF

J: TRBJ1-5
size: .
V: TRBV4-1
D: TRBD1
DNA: TGCGCCAGCAGCCCCCGACAGGGGTTCAATCAGCCCCAGCATTTT
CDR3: CASSPRQGFNQPQHF

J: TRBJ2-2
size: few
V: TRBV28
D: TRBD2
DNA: TGTGCCAGCAGTACCCCGGGGCGGGGGGCCGGGGAGCTGTTTTTT
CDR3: CASSTPGRGAGELFF